Listed here are 29 T cell receptor beta chains from one sample, sequenced in a study of response to subunit inactivated influenza vaccine. TCRdb analysed the RT-PCR reads with MiXCR anew, one entry per CDR3 protein. The data hold some 570,000 distinct CDR3 sequences, with 10% to 12% observed a single time. In addition, the sample was reused for a study of T cells expressing NK-cell markers. That work states: As the method of synthesis, 5'RACE template switching with UMIs yielded TCR beta cDNA.

This specimen was PBMCs from blood, taken on the day of vaccination. The receptors derive from a man between 45 and 60 years old who received an inactivated influenza vaccine.

In its sample, this clonotype was seen a few times. The chain joins TRBV5-1 to TRBJ2-3; the D gene is possibly TRBD2 (6 bases). Germline-derived CDR1 and CDR2 are SGHRS and YFSETQ. V was pared by 1 base and J by 0 bases, with 12 bases between. The CDR3 is 16 residues long. The CDR3 coding sequence is TGCGCCAGCAGCTTGCAGGCGGGACGTAGCACAGATACGCAGTATTTT. The encoded protein is CASSLQAGRSTDTQYF.

The chain is built from TRBV18 and TRBJ2-5; 7 bases are shared with TRBD1. The germline V gene has CDR1 KGHSH and CDR2 LQKENI. CDR3 length: 15 residues. Germline trimming cut 0 bases from V and 4 bases from J; bases unmatched to any gene: 5. The CDR3 region has the DNA TGTGCCAGCTCACCACCATTACAGGGGAGAGAGACCCAGTACTTC. Translation: CASSPPLQGRETQYF.

The rearrangement joins TRBV7-2 to TRBJ2-7; 15 bases map to TRBD2. The CDR3 is 16 amino acids. Looked up from germline, CDR1 is SGHTA and CDR2 is FQGNSA. Unmatched junction bases numbered 4, after V lost 4 bases and J lost 3 bases. CDR3 residues: CASSSGLAGGFYEQYF. The CDR3 DNA reads as TGTGCCAGCAGCTCCGGACTAGCGGGAGGGTTCTACGAGCAGTACTTC.

The table lists this clonotype with a few counts. The chain couples TRBV20-1 to TRBJ2-3; no clear D gene. The CDR3 is made up of 13 amino acids. V lost 1 base, J lost 6 bases, and 11 bases lay in between. Germline V gives CDR1 DFQATT, CDR2 SNEGSKA (reference sequence). DNA for the CDR3: TGCAGTGCTAGAGGGGTCCGGCAGGATACGCAGTATTTT. Translating it yields CSARGVRQDTQYF.

The V gene is TRBV20-1, the J gene TRBJ2-7, with 11 nucleotides matching TRBD2. After removal of 1 base from V and 3 bases from J, the junction contained 2 bases not matched to a gene. CDR1 is DFQATT and CDR2 is SNEGSKA in the germline V gene (reference sequence). The CDR3 spans 14 residues. The chain's CDR3 is CSARGLAGGYEQYF. In DNA form, the CDR3 reads TGCAGTGCTAGAGGGCTAGCGGGGGGCTACGAGCAGTACTTC.

This clonotype has a handful of counts. The V and J genes are TRBV5-1 and TRBJ2-5; possible D gene TRBD1, 5 bases. In germline, CDR1 is SGHRS, CDR2 YFSETQ. This CDR3 has 15 residues. With 0 bases removed from V and 5 bases from J, the gap between germline ends came to 14 bases. The CDR3 nucleotides are TGCGCCAGCAGCTTGGGTCAGGGCGTTGGGGAGACCCAGTACTTC. Amino acid sequence: CASSLGQGVGETQYF.

A few counts support this clonotype. The gene calls are TRBV7-9 and TRBJ2-7, with 7 bases that match TRBD1. Germline CDR1 is SEHNR and CDR2 is FQNEAQ (reference sequence). J was trimmed by 4 bases and V by 3 bases; bases with no gene match: 9. This CDR3 comprises 15 residues. CDR3 DNA sequence: TGTGCCAGCAGCTTCCACCCGGGACAGACATACGAGCAGTACTTC. It is translated as CASSFHPGQTYEQYF.

The genes are TRBV2 and TRBJ2-3; weak D call: TRBD1 (6 bases). The V gene lost 4 bases and the J gene lost 6 bases, with 14 bases spanning the gap. Germline V gives CDR1 SNHLY, CDR2 FYNNEI. The CDR3 runs 14 residues. The CDR3 spells CASSVVRGGDTQYF. The CDR3 region has the DNA TGTGCCAGCAGTGTCGTCAGGGGTGGGGATACGCAGTATTTT.

V gene TRBV6-2 or TRBV6-3 combines with J gene TRBJ2-7; TRBD2 is a possible D gene (6 bases). CDR1 and CDR2 (germline): MNHEY, SVGEGT. The ends were cut back, 8 bases at V and 5 bases at J, with 25 bases in the middle. The CDR3 contains 16 residues. DNA of the CDR3: TGTGCCAGCGGACTACCCCTTGGGTATATTCCGAACGAGCAGTACTTC. Residues: CASGLPLGYIPNEQYF.

The table lists this clonotype with many counts. This rearrangement joins TRBV4-1 to TRBJ2-1; 10 bases fit TRBD2. This CDR3 is built from 16 residues. J was trimmed by 2 bases and V by 1 base; bases with no gene match: 2. Germline values: CDR1 MGHRA, CDR2 YSYEKL. In nucleotides, the CDR3 is TGCGCCAGCAGCCAAGCCACTAGCGGGGCCTACAATGAGCAGTTCTTC. Its protein is CASSQATSGAYNEQFF.

This clonotype showed up many times. This chain joins TRBV7-2 and TRBJ2-4, with a possible D match to TRBD2 (5 bases). The germline V gene encodes CDR1 SGHTA and CDR2 FQGNSA. This CDR3 region has 16 residues. With 0 bases removed from V and 0 bases from J, the gap between germline ends came to 9 bases. In DNA form, the CDR3 reads TGTGCCAGCAGCTTAGCGGGAGCCCTAGCCAAAAACATTCAGTACTTC. The encoded protein is CASSLAGALAKNIQYF.

This clonotype was counted many times. The CDR3 here is CASSLALGGYNEQFF. The CDR3 coding sequence is TGCGCCAGCAGCTTGGCGCTGGGAGGCTACAATGAGCAGTTCTTC. The rearrangement uses TRBV5-1 and TRBJ2-1; possible D gene TRBD2, 6 bases. This CDR3 comprises 15 residues. Germline V gene lookup returns CDR1 SGHRS and CDR2 YFSETQ. Deletions cut 0 bases from V and 3 bases from J, with 10 bases between.

This clonotype turned up a few times. The rearrangement links TRBV4-3 to TRBJ2-1; 8 bases are shared with TRBD2. The germline gives CDR1 LGHNA, CDR2 YSLEER. The CDR3 has 15 amino acids. Trimming took 1 base from V and 5 from J; bases not matched to a gene: 4. The CDR3, as DNA: TGCGCCAGCAGCCAAGGACTAGCGTCCCACAATGAGCAGTTCTTC. It yields the protein CASSQGLASHNEQFF.

This clonotype was seen ten or more times. V is TRBV6-2 or TRBV6-3 and J is TRBJ1-1; D ambiguous. The CDR3 is 12 amino acids. Trimming took 5 bases from V and 1 from J, leaving 5 bases between them. Germline V lookup: CDR1 MNHEY, CDR2 SVGEGT. The CDR3 nucleotides read TGTGCCAGCAGTCCCGAGAACACTGAAGCTTTCTTT. As protein: CASSPENTEAFF.

This clonotype occurred once. This chain links TRBV7-2 with TRBJ2-6, with D tentatively TRBD2 (5 bases). V was cut by 1 base and J by 2 bases, with 9 bases left in between. Germline V gene data show CDR1 as SGHTA and CDR2 as FQGNSA. This CDR3 spans 16 amino acids. The DNA for the CDR3 is TGTGCCAGCAGCTTAGGAGGGATGGCTGGGGCCAACGTCCTGACTTTC. Amino acids: CASSLGGMAGANVLTF.

The rearrangement uses TRBV18 and TRBJ2-5; D is unresolved. The CDR3 has 15 amino acids. V gave up 3 bases and J gave up 2 bases, with 13 bases separating them. The germline gives CDR1 KGHSH, CDR2 LQKENI. CDR3 bases: TGTGCCAGCTCACCGTGGTCGGACGGACAAGAGACCCAGTACTTC. It yields the protein CASSPWSDGQETQYF.

This clonotype was recorded many times. Its ends do not fully match the called genes, so a read error is possible. The V gene is TRBV5-1, the J gene TRBJ2-3; D not certain. Germline loops: CDR1 SGHRS, CDR2 YFSETQ. The CDR3 contains 13 residues. The CDR3 reads CASSLVGTDTQYF. CDR3 coding DNA: TGTGCCAGCAGCTTAGTGGGCACAGATACGCAGTATTTT.

The chain uses TRBV5-6 and TRBJ1-2, with a weak D call TRBD1 (6 bases). The CDR3 extends over 13 amino acids. Deletions cut 4 bases from V and 8 bases from J, with 15 bases between. From germline, CDR1 is SGHDT and CDR2 YYEEEE. The CDR3 bases are TGTGCCAGCAGCACGGGGGGGCCGGGGGGCTACACCTTC. Translation: CASSTGGPGGYTF.

The DNA of the CDR3 is TGTGCCAGCAGCTTATTGACGACAGTAAGCTCGAACACCGGGGAGCTGTTTTTT. It codes for CASSLLTTVSSNTGELFF. V and J are TRBV11-1 and TRBJ2-2; TRBD1 is a possible D gene (5 bases). There are 18 residues in the CDR3. Germline V CDR1 and CDR2: SGHAT, FQDESV (reference sequence). Between the trimmed V and J ends, which lost 2 bases and 0 bases, there was a span of 16 bases.

This clonotype was counted only a few times. This chain uses TRBV5-1 with TRBJ1-2, with unresolved D. The length of the CDR3 is 15 residues. V was shortened by 4 bases and J by 2 bases, with 15 bases between the two germline ends. Germline V gives CDR1 SGHRS, CDR2 YFSETQ. The CDR3 coding sequence is TGCGCCAGCAGCCCAACCGACGGACTGAACTATGGCTACACCTTC. Amino acids: CASSPTDGLNYGYTF.

The chain recombines TRBV29-1 with TRBJ2-5, with 8 bases matching TRBD2. Germline lookup yields CDR1 SQVTM and CDR2 ANQGSEA. The CDR3 loop spans 14 amino acids. The V gene end was trimmed by 7 bases and the J gene end by 5 bases; junction bases not matched to a gene: 12. The CDR3 reads CSGTGGPVMETQYF. CDR3 DNA sequence: TGCAGCGGCACGGGAGGGCCGGTAATGGAGACCCAGTACTTC.

CDR3 residues: CASSPPTKGGEQYF. As DNA, the CDR3 is TGTGCCAGCAGCCCACCAACAAAAGGTGGCGAGCAGTACTTC. The V gene is TRBV7-6, the J gene TRBJ2-7; D remains ambiguous. This CDR3 region has 14 residues. The germline V gene encodes CDR1 SGHVS and CDR2 FNYEAQ. V dropped 5 bases and J dropped 6 bases, with 17 bases sitting between them.

In its sample, this clonotype was seen a few times. The V gene is TRBV3-1, the J gene TRBJ2-7, with 9 bases lining up with TRBD2. Germline V gene data show CDR1 as LGHDT and CDR2 as YNNKEL (reference sequence). Trimming took 5 bases from V and 12 from J; bases not matched to a gene: 5. This CDR3 is 11 amino acids long. The CDR3 bases are TGTGCCAGCAGCTACGGGACTAGCTTGTACTTC. Its protein is CASSYGTSLYF.

This clonotype was found a few times. This sequence joins TRBV20-1 and TRBJ1-5; 7 positions match TRBD1. After removal of 4 bases from V and 5 bases from J, the junction contained 8 bases not matched to a gene. The germline gives CDR1 DFQATT, CDR2 SNEGSKA (reference sequence). The CDR3 runs to 14 residues. CDR3 in amino acids: CSATPSTGYQPQHF. In nucleotides, the CDR3 is TGCAGTGCTACCCCTTCGACAGGGTATCAGCCCCAGCATTTT.

This clonotype was counted only a few times. The chain carries TRBV11-2 and TRBJ2-2, with 8 bases lining up with TRBD2. This CDR3 is 18 amino acids long. Trimming removed 5 bases from V and 1 base from J; junction bases left unmatched: 12. Germline lookup yields CDR1 SGHAT and CDR2 FQNNGV. The CDR3 DNA reads TGTGCCAGCAGCCCCCAGGGCGGGAGGTCGATGAACACCGGGGAGCTGTTTTTT. Amino acids: CASSPQGGRSMNTGELFF.

The chain carries TRBV7-9 and TRBJ1-4; D perhaps matches TRBD1 (5 bases). The CDR3 is made up of 15 amino acids. V lost 5 bases to trimming and J lost 4 bases, with 14 bases between them. Germline loops: CDR1 SEHNR, CDR2 FQNEAQ (reference sequence). The CDR3 here is CASSVVRGLNEKLFF. CDR3 nucleotide sequence: TGTGCCAGCAGCGTCGTTCGGGGCCTTAATGAAAAACTGTTTTTT.

In its sample, this clonotype was seen a few times. J is TRBJ2-7 and V is TRBV11-1; D uncertain. The CDR3 length is 14 residues. V gave up 1 base and J gave up 3 bases, with 10 bases separating them. CDR1 is SGHAT, CDR2 FQDESV, per germline (reference sequence). CDR3 sequence (DNA): TGTGCCAGCAGCTTAGGGATCGGCGGCTACGAGCAGTACTTC. This translates into CASSLGIGGYEQYF. Variable domain in full (rest from reference TRBV11-1 and TRBJ2-7): EAEVAQSPRYKITEKSQAVAFWCDPISGHATLYWYRQILGQGPELLVQFQDESVVDDSQLPKDRFSAERLKGVDSTLKIQPAELGDSAMYLCASSLGIGGYEQYFGPGTRLTVT.

This clonotype was found a few times. The chain links TRBV5-1 to TRBJ2-1; 9 positions match TRBD2. The CDR3 loop spans 16 amino acids. Looked up from germline, CDR1 is SGHRS and CDR2 is YFSETQ. V was clipped by 2 bases and J by 7 bases; unmatched bases: 10. The CDR3 DNA is TGCGCCAGCAGCTTTGGTGCTAGCGGGGCTGTTAATGAGCAGTTCTTC. This sequence encodes CASSFGASGAVNEQFF.

This clonotype has a handful of counts. This sequence joins TRBV6-2 or TRBV6-3 and TRBJ2-2; no firm D call. Trimming pared 8 bases from V and 0 bases from J, leaving 7 bases between. The CDR3 sequence is 13 residues long. Germline CDR1 and CDR2: MNHEY and SVGEGT. Here the CDR3 reads CASRLANTGELFF. The CDR3 region has the DNA TGTGCCAGCCGGCTCGCGAACACCGGGGAGCTGTTTTTT.